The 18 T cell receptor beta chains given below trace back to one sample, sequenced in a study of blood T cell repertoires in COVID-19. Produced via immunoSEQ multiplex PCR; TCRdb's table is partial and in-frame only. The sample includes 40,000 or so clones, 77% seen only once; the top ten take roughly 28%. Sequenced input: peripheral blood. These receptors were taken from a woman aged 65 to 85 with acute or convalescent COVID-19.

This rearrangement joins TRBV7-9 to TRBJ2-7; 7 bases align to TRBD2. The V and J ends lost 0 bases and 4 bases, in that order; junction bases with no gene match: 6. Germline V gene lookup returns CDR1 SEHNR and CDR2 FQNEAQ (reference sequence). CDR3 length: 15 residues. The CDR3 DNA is TGTGCCAGCAGCTTAGCGGCGGCGGGAGTGTACGAGCAGTACTTC. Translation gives CASSLAAAGVYEQYF.

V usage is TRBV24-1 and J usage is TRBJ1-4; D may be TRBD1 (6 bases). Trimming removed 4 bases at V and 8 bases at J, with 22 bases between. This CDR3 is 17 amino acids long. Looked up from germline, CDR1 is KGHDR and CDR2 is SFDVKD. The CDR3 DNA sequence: TGTGCCACCAGTGACTCCGGAAAGGCAGGGGCACGGGAAAAACTGTTTTTT. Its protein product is CATSDSGKAGAREKLFF.

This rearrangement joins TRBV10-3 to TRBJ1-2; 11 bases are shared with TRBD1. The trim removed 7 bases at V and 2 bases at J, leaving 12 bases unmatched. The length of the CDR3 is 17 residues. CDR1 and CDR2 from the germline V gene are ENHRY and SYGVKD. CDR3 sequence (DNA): TGTGCCATCAATAACCCCCTGGGACAGGGGGAGAACTATGGCTACACCTTC. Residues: CAINNPLGQGENYGYTF.

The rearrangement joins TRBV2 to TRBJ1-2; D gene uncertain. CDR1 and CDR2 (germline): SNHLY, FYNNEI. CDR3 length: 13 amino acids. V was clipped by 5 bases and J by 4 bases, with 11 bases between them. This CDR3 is CASSPHESYGYTF. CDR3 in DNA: TGTGCCAGCAGTCCCCATGAGTCCTATGGCTACACCTTC.

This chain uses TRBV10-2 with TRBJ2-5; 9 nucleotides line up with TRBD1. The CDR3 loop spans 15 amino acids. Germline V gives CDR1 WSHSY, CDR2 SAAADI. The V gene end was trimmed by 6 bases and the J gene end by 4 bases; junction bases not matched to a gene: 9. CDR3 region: CASRLGQGRGETQYF. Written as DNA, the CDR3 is TGCGCCAGCAGATTGGGACAGGGAAGGGGAGAGACCCAGTACTTC.

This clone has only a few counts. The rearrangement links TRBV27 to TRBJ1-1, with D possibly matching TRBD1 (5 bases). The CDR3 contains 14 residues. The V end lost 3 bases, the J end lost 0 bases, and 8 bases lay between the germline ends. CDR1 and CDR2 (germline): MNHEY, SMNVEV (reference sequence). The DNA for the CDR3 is TGTGCCAGCAGTTTGATGGGGCTGAACACTGAAGCTTTCTTT. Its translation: CASSLMGLNTEAFF.

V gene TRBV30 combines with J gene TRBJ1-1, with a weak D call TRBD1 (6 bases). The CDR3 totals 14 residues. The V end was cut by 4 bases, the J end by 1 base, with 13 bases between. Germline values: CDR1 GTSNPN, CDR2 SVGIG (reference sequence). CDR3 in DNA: TGTGCCTGGAAAACCGGGACAACGAACACTGAAGCTTTCTTT. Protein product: CAWKTGTTNTEAFF.

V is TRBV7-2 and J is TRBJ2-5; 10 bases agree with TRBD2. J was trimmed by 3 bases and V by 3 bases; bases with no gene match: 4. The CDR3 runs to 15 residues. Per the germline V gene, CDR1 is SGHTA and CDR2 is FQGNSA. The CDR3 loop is CASSFLAGEKETQYF. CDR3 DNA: TGTGCCAGCAGCTTCCTAGCGGGGGAAAAAGAGACCCAGTACTTC.

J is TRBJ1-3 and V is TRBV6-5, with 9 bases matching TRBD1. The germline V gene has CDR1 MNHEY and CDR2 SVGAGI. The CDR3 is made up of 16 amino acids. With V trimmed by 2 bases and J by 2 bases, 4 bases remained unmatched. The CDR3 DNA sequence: TGTGCCAGCAGTTACGGGGACAGGGTCCCTGGAAACACCATATATTTT. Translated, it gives CASSYGDRVPGNTIYF.

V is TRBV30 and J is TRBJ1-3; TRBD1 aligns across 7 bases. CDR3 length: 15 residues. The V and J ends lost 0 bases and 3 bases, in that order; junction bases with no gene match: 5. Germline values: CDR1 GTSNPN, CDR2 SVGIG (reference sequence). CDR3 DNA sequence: TGTGCCTGGAGTGTACTGGGGGACAGTGGAAACACCATATATTTT. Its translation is CAWSVLGDSGNTIYF. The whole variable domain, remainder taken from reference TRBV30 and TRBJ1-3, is SQTIHQWPATLVQPVGSPLSLECTVEGTSNPNLYWYRQAAGRGLQLLFYSVGIGQISSEVPQNLSASRPQDRQFILSSKKLLLSDSGFYLCAWSVLGDSGNTIYFGEGSWLTVV.

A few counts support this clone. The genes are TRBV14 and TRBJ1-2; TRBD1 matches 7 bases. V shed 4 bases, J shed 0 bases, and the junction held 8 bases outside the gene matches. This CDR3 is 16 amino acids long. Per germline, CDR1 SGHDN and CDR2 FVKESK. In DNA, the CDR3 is TGTGCCAGCAGCCGGCGAAGGGGGCTGACTAACTATGGCTACACCTTC. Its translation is CASSRRRGLTNYGYTF.

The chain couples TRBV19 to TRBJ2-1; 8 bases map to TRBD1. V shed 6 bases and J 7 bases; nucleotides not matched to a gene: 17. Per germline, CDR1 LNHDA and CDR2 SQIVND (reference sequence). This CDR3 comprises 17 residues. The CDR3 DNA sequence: TGTGCCAGTAGGGACAGGGTTTCGGTTTATTCGAGGAATGAGCAGTTCTTC. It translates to CASRDRVSVYSRNEQFF.

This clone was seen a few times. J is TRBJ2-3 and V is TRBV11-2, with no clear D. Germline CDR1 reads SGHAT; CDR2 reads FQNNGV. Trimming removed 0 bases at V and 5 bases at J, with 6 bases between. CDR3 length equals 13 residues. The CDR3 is CASSLDQVDTQYF. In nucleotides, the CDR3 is TGTGCCAGCAGCTTAGATCAGGTAGATACGCAGTATTTT.

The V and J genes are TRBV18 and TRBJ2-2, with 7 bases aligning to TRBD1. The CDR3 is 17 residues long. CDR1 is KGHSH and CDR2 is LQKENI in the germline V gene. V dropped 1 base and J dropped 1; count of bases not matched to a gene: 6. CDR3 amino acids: CASSPRPGTENTGELFF. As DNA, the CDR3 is TGTGCCAGCTCACCACGACCCGGGACAGAGAACACCGGGGAGCTGTTTTTT.

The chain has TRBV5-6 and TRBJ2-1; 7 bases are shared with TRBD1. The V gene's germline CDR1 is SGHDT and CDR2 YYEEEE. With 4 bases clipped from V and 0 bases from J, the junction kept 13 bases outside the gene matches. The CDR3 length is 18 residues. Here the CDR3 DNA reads TGTGCCAGCAGCCTACTGGGGACAGTCTCTAGCTCCTACAATGAGCAGTTCTTC. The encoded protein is CASSLLGTVSSSYNEQFF.

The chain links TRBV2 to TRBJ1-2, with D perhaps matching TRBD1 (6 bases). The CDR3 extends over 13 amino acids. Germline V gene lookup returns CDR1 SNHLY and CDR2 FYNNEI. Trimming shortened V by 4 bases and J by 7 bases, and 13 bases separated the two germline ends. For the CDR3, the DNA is TGTGCCAGCAGTGCAACAGGGATAACTGGCTACACCTTC. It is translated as CASSATGITGYTF.

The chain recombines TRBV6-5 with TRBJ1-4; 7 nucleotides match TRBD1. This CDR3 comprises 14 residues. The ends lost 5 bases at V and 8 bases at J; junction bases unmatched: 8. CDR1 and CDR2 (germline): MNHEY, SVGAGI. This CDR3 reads CASSRQGVGEKLFF. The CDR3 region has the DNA TGTGCCAGCAGTCGACAGGGTGTCGGAGAAAAACTGTTTTTT.

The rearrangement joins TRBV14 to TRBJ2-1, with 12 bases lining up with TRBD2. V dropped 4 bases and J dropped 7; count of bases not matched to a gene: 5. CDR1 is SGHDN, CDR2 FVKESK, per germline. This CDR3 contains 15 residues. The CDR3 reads CASSPTSGSWNEQFF. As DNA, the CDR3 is TGTGCCAGCAGCCCGACTAGCGGGAGTTGGAATGAGCAGTTCTTC.